The sequence of this T cell receptor beta chain was determined in a study of neurological immune-mediated disorders. This CDR3 region has 16 residues. The germline CDR1 and CDR2 sequences are MNHEY and SVGEGT. J lost 6 bases, V lost 0 bases, and 7 bases had no gene match. The cDNA came from 5'RACE with 10-nucleotide random UMIs. TCRdb recomputed calls from the 5' RACE reads with MiXCR, one row per CDR3 protein. The sample has tens of thousands of distinct CDR3 sequences; 4.5% are singletons. Points on this clonotype: Its antigen is not identified.

Study-level findings and limits: Patients with HTLV-1-associated myelopathy showed the most TCR clonal expansion. Those with multiple sclerosis showed the least, falling below healthy controls.

This sequence originates from a man aged 25 to 45 with multiple sclerosis. The sequenced sample was PBMCs. The chain recombines TRBV6-2 or TRBV6-3 with TRBJ2-2; the match to TRBD1 covers 7 bases. The CDR3 nucleotides read TGTGCCAGCAGTTACTCGATGGCAGGGGGACCCGGGGAGCTGTTTTTT. Translation gives CASSYSMAGGPGELFF.